The next 13 T cell receptor beta chains were all read from a single sample in a study of OX40 agonist ivuxolimab in advanced cancers. Assay: immunoSEQ multiplex PCR; the TCRdb copy retains only in-frame clones and omits some. The sample shows fewer than 50,000 clones, approximately 80% of them seen only once. The sample was CD4+ or CD8+ T cells sorted from blood, taken in a trial of the OX40 agonist ivuxolimab. These receptors all stem from an adult with an advanced solid tumor such as melanoma, head and neck, liver or kidney cancer.

CDR3 nucleotide sequence: TGTGCCAGCAGCTTAGGCCCCGGACAGGGGGAAACTTTCTTT. This translates into CASSLGPGQGETFF. The chain carries TRBV7-9 and TRBJ1-1, with 10 bases identical to TRBD1. The CDR3 totals 14 residues. The V gene's germline CDR1 is SEHNR and CDR2 FQNEAQ (reference sequence). Germline trimming cut 1 base from V and 12 bases from J; bases unmatched to any gene: 8.

The rearrangement joins TRBV19 to TRBJ1-1, with D perhaps TRBD1 (6 bases). Trimming took 7 bases from V and 1 from J, leaving 13 bases between them. The germline V gene has CDR1 LNHDA and CDR2 SQIVND (reference sequence). The CDR3 extends over 14 amino acids. The CDR3 DNA follows: TGTGCCAGTACCTCATTGGGGGCGAACACTGAAGCTTTCTTT. This gives the protein CASTSLGANTEAFF.

V usage is TRBV19 and J usage is TRBJ1-5; no clear D gene. V dropped 4 bases and J dropped 7 bases, with 8 bases sitting between them. This CDR3 contains 12 residues. The germline V gene encodes CDR1 LNHDA and CDR2 SQIVND (reference sequence). CDR3 sequence (DNA): TGTGCCAGTAGTAAAACGGGACAGCCCCAGCATTTT. Its translation is CASSKTGQPQHF.

CDR3 nucleotide sequence: TGCGCCAGCAGCCCTGACCCCCAGGGGAACACTGAAGCTTTCTTT. Its translation is CASSPDPQGNTEAFF. This chain connects TRBV5-1 to TRBJ1-1, with TRBD1 as a possible D gene (5 bases). Looked up from germline, CDR1 is SGHRS and CDR2 is YFSETQ. The CDR3 runs to 15 residues. V shed 4 bases and J shed 1 base, with 14 bases lying between them.

This clone is a singleton in its sample. The chain couples TRBV5-1 to TRBJ2-7, with 9 bases that match TRBD2. Germline trimming cut 4 bases from V and 0 bases from J; bases unmatched to any gene: 8. The CDR3 extends over 16 amino acids. Looked up from germline, CDR1 is SGHRS and CDR2 is YFSETQ. The CDR3, as DNA: TGCGCCAGCAGCCCGCCCGCTAGCGGGAACTCCTACGAGCAGTACTTC. Translating it yields CASSPPASGNSYEQYF. The variable domain in full, completed from reference TRBV5-1 and TRBJ2-7, reads KAGVTQTPRYLIKTRGQQVTLSCSPISGHRSVSWYQQTPGQGLQFLFEYFSETQRNKGNFPGRFSGRQFSNSRSEMNVSTLELGDSALYLCASSPPASGNSYEQYFGPGTRLTVT.

The chain joins TRBV6-5 to TRBJ2-7; D perhaps matches TRBD1 (6 bases). Trimming shortened V by 5 bases and J by 6 bases, and 11 bases separated the two germline ends. Germline V gene data show CDR1 as MNHEY and CDR2 as SVGAGI. The CDR3 is 12 residues long. CDR3 bases: TGTGCCAGCAGTACAGGGATCCCCGAGCAGTACTTC. Protein product: CASSTGIPEQYF.

V gene TRBV7-2 combines with J gene TRBJ2-3; 7 positions agree with TRBD2. V gave up 1 base and J gave up 6 bases; unmatched junction bases: 10. CDR1 SGHTA and CDR2 FQGNSA come from the germline V gene. CDR3 length: 16 residues. CDR3 in amino acids: CASSLEARGGPDTQYF. The CDR3 bases are TGTGCCAGCAGCTTAGAGGCGCGCGGGGGTCCGGATACGCAGTATTTT.

The chain is built from TRBV27 and TRBJ1-1, with D unresolved. The CDR3 is 15 amino acids. Germline values: CDR1 MNHEY, CDR2 SMNVEV (reference sequence). Deletions cut 2 bases from V and 3 bases from J, with 13 bases between. The chain's CDR3 is CASSLTASGDTEAFF. The CDR3 nucleotides are TGTGCCAGCAGTTTAACAGCCTCTGGGGACACTGAAGCTTTCTTT.

The chain has TRBV7-2 and TRBJ2-7, with TRBD1 as a possible D gene (6 bases). Trimming cost V 5 bases and J 6 bases, with 14 bases left between them. Germline V CDR1 and CDR2: SGHTA, FQGNSA. This CDR3 contains 13 residues. CDR3 nucleotides: TGTGCCAGCAGCAACCTACAGGGAAGCGAGCAGTACTTC. This translates into CASSNLQGSEQYF.

In DNA form, the CDR3 reads TGTGCCAGCAGCGTAACCGCAGGGGCTCCCTACGAGCAGTACTTC. Protein sequence: CASSVTAGAPYEQYF. This chain connects TRBV9 to TRBJ2-7; TRBD1 might be the D (6 bases). The CDR3 sequence is 15 residues long. Germline CDR1 and CDR2: SGDLS and YYNGEE. V was pared by 1 base and J by 2 bases, with 13 bases between.

The rearrangement links TRBV6-5 to TRBJ2-3, with 7 positions matching TRBD1. Germline assignment: CDR1 MNHEY and CDR2 SVGAGI. The J segment lost 4 bases and the V segment lost 6 bases, leaving 4 bases of the junction unmatched. This CDR3 has 13 residues. The CDR3 DNA reads TGTGCCAGCAGGCTACAGGGGTCAGATACGCAGTATTTT. Protein: CASRLQGSDTQYF.

V gene TRBV5-4 combines with J gene TRBJ2-3; 7 bases map to TRBD2. The CDR3 spans 14 residues. Trimming at V came to 2 bases and at J to 4 bases, leaving 4 bases not matched to a gene. Looked up from germline, CDR1 is SGHNT and CDR2 is YYREEE (reference sequence). CDR3 sequence (DNA): TGTGCCAGCAGCTTCGGGGGAGGGCCAGATACGCAGTATTTT. This encodes CASSFGGGPDTQYF.

The V gene is TRBV4-1, the J gene TRBJ2-6; no definite D call. Between the trimmed V and J ends, which lost 0 bases and 8 bases, there was a span of 8 bases. Germline V gene sequence: CDR1 MGHRA, CDR2 YSYEKL. The length of the CDR3 is 14 residues. The CDR3 coding sequence is TGCGCCAGCAGCCAAGATTTCAGGCCCAACGTCCTGACTTTC. Translating it yields CASSQDFRPNVLTF.